This TCR beta chain was sequenced during a study of blood T cells in healthy people across ages. Overall study: Capture by template switching was about one barcoded beta molecule per two T cells.

A few counts support this clonotype. A sample-barcoded 5' primer and a J-beta primer mix were used in a second PCR of about 6 to 12 cycles. One entry per CDR3 protein, called by TCRdb with MiXCR from the 5' RACE reads. This table has approximately 770,000 distinct CDR3 sequences, roughly 60% appearing once. Deletions cut 4 bases from V and 1 base from J, with 17 bases between. This CDR3 is built from 16 residues. Germline V gene lookup returns CDR1 SGHDT and CDR2 YYEEEE. For every donor, a draw yielded 7.5 to 10 milliliters of peripheral blood. The receptor was derived from a man aged 25-40 years in good health. V and J are TRBV5-6 and TRBJ1-2, with a possible D match to TRBD1 (5 bases). Material: blood. DNA of the CDR3: TGTGCCAGCAGCCAGGGCCTGCGAAGATATAACTATGGCTACACCTTC. This translates into CASSQGLRRYNYGYTF.